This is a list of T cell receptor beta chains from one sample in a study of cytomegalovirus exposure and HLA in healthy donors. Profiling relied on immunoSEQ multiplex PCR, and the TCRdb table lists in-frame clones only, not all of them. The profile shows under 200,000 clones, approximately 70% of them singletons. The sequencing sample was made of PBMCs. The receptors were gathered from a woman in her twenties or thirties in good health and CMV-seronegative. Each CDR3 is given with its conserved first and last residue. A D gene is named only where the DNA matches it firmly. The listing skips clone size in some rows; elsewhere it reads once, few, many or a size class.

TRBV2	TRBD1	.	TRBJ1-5	TGTGCCAGCGCCGGGACAGCGAATCTGATCAATCAGCCCCAGCATTTT	CASAGTANLINQPQHF
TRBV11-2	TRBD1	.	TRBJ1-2	TGTGCCAGCAGCTTAGGGACAGGGCAGCGTTATGGCTACACCTTC	CASSLGTGQRYGYTF
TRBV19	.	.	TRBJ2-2	TGTGCCAGTAGGGTCAGTTGGGCCGTGAACACCGGGGAGCTGTTTTTT	CASRVSWAVNTGELFF
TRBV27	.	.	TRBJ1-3	TGTGCCAGCAGTTTAACGGCAGGACTTGGAAACACCATATATTTT	CASSLTAGLGNTIYF
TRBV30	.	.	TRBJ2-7	TGTGCCTGGAGTGTGGGGCCCGAAGAGCAGTACTTC	CAWSVGPEEQYF
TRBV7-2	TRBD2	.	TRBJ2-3	TGTGCCAGCAGCAAATGGACTAGCGGGAGTTCAGATACGCAGTATTTT	CASSKWTSGSSDTQYF
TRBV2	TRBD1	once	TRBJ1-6	TGTGCCAGCAGTCTGAGTGGACAGGGAGGAACACCCCTCCACTTT	CASSLSGQGGTPLHF
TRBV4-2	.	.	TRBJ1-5	TGTGCCAGCAGCCGAGAACAGGGAGATCAGCCCCAGCATTTT	CASSREQGDQPQHF
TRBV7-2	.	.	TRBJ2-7	TGTGCCAGCAGCTTCGGAGGGTACTACGAGCAGTACTTC	CASSFGGYYEQYF
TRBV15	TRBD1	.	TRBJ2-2	TGTGCCACCAGCTTTGGACAGGGGGTATTGAACACCGGGGAGCTGTTTTTT	CATSFGQGVLNTGELFF